The 14 T cell receptor beta chains in this list originate from one sample, sequenced in a study of human T cells and chemical hapten exposure. Time point given: pre-sensitization, week 0. Specified treatment: therapeutic diphenylcyclopropenone sensitization with weekly scalp DPC. TCRdb reprocessed the RACE reads via MiXCR and lists one record per CDR3 protein. Found here are more than 80,000 distinct CDR3 sequences, 12% of them singletons; the top ten hold more than 1.5%. Sequencing used whole blood, obtained in connection with sensitization to the hapten diphenylcyclopropenone (DPC). These receptor sequences come from a woman aged 45 to 65 with alopecia areata. Some clones in this sample may be carry-over from other donors' samples.

In its sample, this clonotype was seen a few times. The CDR3 coding sequence is TGTGCCAGCAAAGGGGTTTTGATAAATGAGCAGTTCTTC. The encoded protein is CASKGVLINEQFF. The chain has TRBV27 and TRBJ2-1, with a weak D call TRBD1 (5 bases). The germline V gene encodes CDR1 MNHEY and CDR2 SMNVEV (reference sequence). Between the trimmed V and J ends, which lost 7 bases and 7 bases, there was a span of 14 bases. This CDR3 has 13 residues.

The V gene is TRBV6-5, the J gene TRBJ1-4; D unclear. Germline V lookup: CDR1 MNHEY, CDR2 SVGAGI. The V and J ends lost 4 bases and 2 bases respectively, with 8 bases between them. The CDR3 sequence is 14 residues long. CDR3 in amino acids: CASSFGGTNEKLFF. As DNA, the CDR3 is TGTGCCAGCAGTTTCGGCGGGACTAATGAAAAACTGTTTTTT.

This clonotype was detected a few times. The chain carries TRBV28 and TRBJ1-2; TRBD1 aligns across 7 bases. This CDR3 contains 15 residues. Germline V CDR1 and CDR2: MDHEN, SYDVKM. The ends lost 6 bases at V and 4 bases at J; junction bases unmatched: 11. The CDR3 reads CASRTGQVDPYGYTF. CDR3 bases: TGTGCCAGCAGGACCGGACAGGTCGACCCCTATGGCTACACCTTC.

This clonotype occurred a few times. The rearrangement links TRBV7-6 to TRBJ1-1, with 9 nucleotides matching TRBD1. The CDR3 consists of 12 residues. In germline, CDR1 is SGHVS, CDR2 FNYEAQ. V shed 6 bases and J 11 bases; nucleotides not matched to a gene: 7. CDR3 loop: CASSSTGGGAFF. In DNA, the CDR3 is TGTGCCAGCAGTTCGACAGGGGGAGGGGCTTTCTTT.

This clonotype was seen only a few times. The chain is built from TRBV15 and TRBJ2-3; 7 nucleotides agree with TRBD2. CDR3 length: 16 residues. J gave up 1 base and V 2 bases, and 6 bases lay outside the gene matches. Germline CDR1 and CDR2: LNHNV and YYDKDF (reference sequence). This CDR3 is CATSRSRGGGTDTQYF. CDR3 nucleotide sequence: TGTGCCACCAGCAGATCACGGGGAGGGGGCACAGATACGCAGTATTTT.

In this sample, this clonotype turned up many times. The chain joins TRBV19 to TRBJ2-1; D may be TRBD1 or TRBD2 (6 bases each). V was cut by 9 bases and J by 2 bases, with 20 bases left in between. There are 16 residues in the CDR3. Germline CDR1 reads LNHDA; CDR2 reads SQIVND (reference sequence). The CDR3 nucleotides read TGTGCCAGCAAGTCATGGGGGGCGCAGGCCTACAATGAGCAGTTCTTC. Its protein is CASKSWGAQAYNEQFF.

There are a few counts of this clonotype. The rearrangement joins TRBV11-2 to TRBJ2-7; tentatively, D is TRBD1 (6 bases). The CDR3 totals 15 residues. The V gene's germline CDR1 is SGHAT and CDR2 FQNNGV. V lost 5 bases and J 2 bases, leaving 16 bases between the germline ends. CDR3 nucleotides: TGTGCCAGCAGCATCGGGACACTATCTACCTACGAGCAGTACTTC. Protein: CASSIGTLSTYEQYF. The full variable domain, with the rest looked up from reference TRBV11-2 and TRBJ2-7, is EAGVAQSPRYKIIEKRQSVAFWCNPISGHATLYWYQQILGQGPKLLIQFQNNGVVDDSQLPKDRFSAERLKGVDSTLKIQPAKLEDSAVYLCASSIGTLSTYEQYFGPGTRLTVT.

The chain joins TRBV18 to TRBJ1-5, with D possibly being TRBD1 (6 bases). This CDR3 has 17 amino acids. CDR1 KGHSH and CDR2 LQKENI come from the germline V gene. V was trimmed by 1 base and J by 3 bases, leaving 16 bases between them. The CDR3 DNA sequence: TGTGCCAGCTCACCACGGGGGGCAGAGGGGTTCAATCAGCCCCAGCATTTT. Protein product: CASSPRGAEGFNQPQHF. Full variable domain (outside the CDR3, taken from reference TRBV18 and TRBJ1-5): NAGVMQNPRHLVRRRGQEARLRCSPMKGHSHVYWYRQLPEEGLKFMVYLQKENIIDESGMPKERFSAEFPKEGPSILRIQQVVRGDSAAYFCASSPRGAEGFNQPQHFGDGTRLSIL.

This clonotype showed up just a few times. This rearrangement joins TRBV6-2 or TRBV6-3 to TRBJ1-1; 7 bases match TRBD1. The CDR3 covers 17 residues. The V and J ends lost 6 bases and 0 bases, in that order; junction bases with no gene match: 13. Germline V lookup: CDR1 MNHEY, CDR2 SVGEGT. CDR3 sequence reads: CASSRQTGTRMNTEAFF. CDR3 coding DNA: TGTGCCAGCAGCCGTCAGACAGGGACGAGGATGAACACTGAAGCTTTCTTT.

This clonotype was seen more than once but under ten times. This chain connects TRBV20-1 to TRBJ2-7, with 11 positions matching TRBD2. CDR3 length: 15 amino acids. Germline V gene data show CDR1 as DFQATT and CDR2 as SNEGSKA (reference sequence). J gave up 1 base and V 1 base, and 3 bases lay outside the gene matches. CDR3 residues: CSARAGTSGSYEQYF. For the CDR3, the DNA is TGCAGTGCTAGAGCCGGGACTAGCGGTTCCTACGAGCAGTACTTC.

This clonotype was recorded many times. The chain carries TRBV7-8 and TRBJ1-1, with D possibly being TRBD1 (5 bases). The CDR3 runs 14 residues. The germline CDR1 and CDR2 sequences are SGHVS and FQNEAQ. Trimming shortened V by 4 bases and J by 1 base, and 10 bases separated the two germline ends. The CDR3 protein is CASSWRGKNTEAFF. CDR3 nucleotides: TGTGCCAGCAGCTGGAGGGGAAAGAACACTGAAGCTTTCTTT.

The rearrangement links TRBV12-3 or TRBV12-4 to TRBJ1-5; D not certain. V gave up 1 base and J gave up 2 bases, with 9 bases separating them. The CDR3 is 15 amino acids. CDR3 sequence reads: CASSLGRWGNQPQHF. The DNA of the CDR3 is TGTGCCAGCAGTTTAGGCCGGTGGGGCAATCAGCCCCAGCATTTT.

This clonotype came up a few times. The gene calls are TRBV4-2 and TRBJ2-1, with TRBD2 matching 7 bases. The CDR3 extends over 15 amino acids. From germline, CDR1 is LGHNA and CDR2 YNFKEQ. V dropped 3 bases and J dropped 4; count of bases not matched to a gene: 6. CDR3: CASSHGTTRYNEQFF. The CDR3 DNA reads as TGTGCCAGCAGCCACGGGACTACGAGATACAATGAGCAGTTCTTC.

This clonotype showed up just a few times. This chain links TRBV28 with TRBJ2-3; the match to TRBD2 covers 9 bases. From germline, CDR1 is MDHEN and CDR2 SYDVKM. The CDR3 spans 20 residues. J lost 2 bases, V lost 4 bases, and 19 bases had no gene match. The CDR3 reads CASSSLSGRWVSPHTDTQYF. CDR3 DNA: TGTGCCAGCAGTTCCTTGAGCGGGAGGTGGGTTTCTCCCCACACAGATACGCAGTATTTT.